The clone carrying this T cell receptor beta chain was picked up a small number of times. The germline gene is not matched at one end of the junction; a read error may be the cause. Authors' data handling: Scientists estimated how many nucleated cells there were by amplifying reference gene primers. Sequenced by immunoSEQ multiplex PCR; TCRdb stores in-frame clones only, minus some. The V and J calls and clone size are taken from that table; D and trimming were inferred from the DNA. Seen here are around 250,000 clones, 75% to 90% observed once, and the top ten hold under 2.5%. This specimen belongs to a study of blood T cell repertoires in COVID-19. Residents of 24 US areas, aged roughly 18 to 89 years, made up the participants. Participant reports of clinical history set cohort assignment. Recovered Cohort 3 donors showed two negative PCRs, clearance, or symptom resolution. The sample consisted of PBMCs or T cells enriched from blood (not recorded which). This TCR was sampled from a woman between 45 and 65 years old who had recovered from COVID-19.

In DNA, the CDR3 is TGTGCCAGCTCACTACCGGGACTAGCCCCTTCGTTT. It translates to CASSLPGLAPSF. The chain is built from TRBV18 and TRBJ2-7, with 9 positions matching TRBD2. Germline assignment: CDR1 KGHSH and CDR2 LQKENI. The CDR3 totals 12 residues.